Following are 13 T cell receptor beta chains from one sample sequenced in a study of OX40 agonist ivuxolimab in advanced cancers. Profiling relied on immunoSEQ multiplex PCR, and the TCRdb table lists in-frame clones only, not all of them. Counted here are 78,000 or so clones, roughly 90% occurring once; the ten biggest clones make up 0.7% to 1%. This sample comprised CD4+ or CD8+ T cells sorted from blood, obtained in a trial of the OX40 agonist ivuxolimab. The receptors come from an adult with an advanced solid tumor such as melanoma, head and neck, liver or kidney cancer.

The chain joins TRBV28 to TRBJ1-1; D gene ambiguous. The CDR3 loop spans 14 amino acids. V lost 8 bases and J 1 base, leaving 14 bases between the germline ends. The germline V gene has CDR1 MDHEN and CDR2 SYDVKM. The CDR3 DNA is TGTGCCAGCTACCCGGGGAGGGAGAACACTGAAGCTTTCTTT. Protein: CASYPGRENTEAFF.

The gene calls are TRBV29-1 and TRBJ2-1; D is undetermined. Germline loops: CDR1 SQVTM, CDR2 ANQGSEA. The CDR3 spans 13 residues. V dropped 7 bases and J dropped 0 bases, with 10 bases sitting between them. The CDR3 nucleotides are TGCAGCGCGCGGTCGAGCTCCTACAATGAGCAGTTCTTC. Encoded protein: CSARSSSYNEQFF.

The rearrangement uses TRBV11-2 and TRBJ1-2; a weak D match, TRBD1 (5 bases). Germline assignment: CDR1 SGHAT and CDR2 FQNNGV. V was trimmed by 2 bases and J by 4 bases, leaving 8 bases between them. CDR3 length: 13 residues. As DNA, the CDR3 is TGTGCCAGCAGCTTAACGGACACCTATGGCTACACCTTC. Its translation: CASSLTDTYGYTF.

The chain carries TRBV11-3 and TRBJ2-2, with D unclear. Germline lookup yields CDR1 SGHNT and CDR2 YENEEA. This CDR3 has 14 amino acids. V was cut by 1 base and J by 2 bases, with 5 bases left in between. The CDR3 sequence is CASSLVSNTGELFF. In DNA form, the CDR3 reads TGTGCCAGCAGCTTAGTCAGCAACACCGGGGAGCTGTTTTTT.

The chain recombines TRBV5-1 with TRBJ2-5, with 10 bases aligning to TRBD1. This CDR3 has 15 residues. Germline CDR1 SGHRS, CDR2 YFSETQ. The J segment lost 3 bases and the V segment lost 5 bases, leaving 7 bases of the junction unmatched. CDR3: CASSLTGGYEETQYF. The CDR3 DNA reads as TGCGCCAGCAGTCTGACAGGGGGCTACGAAGAGACCCAGTACTTC.

The sample holds one count of this clone. The V gene is TRBV5-1, the J gene TRBJ1-1; D is perhaps TRBD1 (5 bases). Germline V CDR1 and CDR2: SGHRS, YFSETQ. Trimming removed 6 bases at V and 1 base at J, with 13 bases between. The CDR3 spans 14 residues. The CDR3 sequence is CASTAGNGNTEAFF. In DNA, the CDR3 is TGCGCCAGCACCGCAGGGAACGGGAACACTGAAGCTTTCTTT.

V gene TRBV30 combines with J gene TRBJ2-2; 8 nucleotides line up with TRBD1. The CDR3 spans 15 residues. The germline V gene encodes CDR1 GTSNPN and CDR2 SVGIG (reference sequence). V trimming: 2 bases; J trimming: 4 bases; junction bases outside the gene matches: 6. CDR3 in amino acids: CAWSSGQGSTGELFF. The CDR3 DNA follows: TGTGCCTGGAGTAGTGGACAGGGTAGCACCGGGGAGCTGTTTTTT.

The chain combines TRBV15 with TRBJ2-1; 11 positions match TRBD2. V trimming: 5 bases; J trimming: 6 bases; junction bases outside the gene matches: 9. Per the germline V gene, CDR1 is LNHNV and CDR2 is YYDKDF (reference sequence). CDR3 length: 16 residues. This CDR3 reads CATSEPTSGILNEQFF. DNA of the CDR3: TGTGCCACCAGCGAGCCGACTAGCGGGATTCTCAATGAGCAGTTCTTC.

This CDR3 is CASSWDFNQPQHF. CDR3 bases: TGTGCCAGCAGTTGGGATTTCAATCAGCCCCAGCATTTT. The rearrangement joins TRBV28 to TRBJ1-5; D call uncertain. V shed 4 bases and J shed 3 bases, with 7 bases lying between them. The CDR3 has 13 residues. Germline assignment: CDR1 MDHEN and CDR2 SYDVKM.

The chain employs TRBV28 and TRBJ1-5; 8 bases agree with TRBD1. The CDR3 is made up of 14 amino acids. V dropped 2 bases and J dropped 6; count of bases not matched to a gene: 3. CDR1 and CDR2 from the germline V gene are MDHEN and SYDVKM. The DNA for the CDR3 is TGTGCCAGCAGTTTAGGACAGGGAACTCAGCCCCAGCATTTT. This sequence encodes CASSLGQGTQPQHF. Using reference TRBV28 and TRBJ1-5 for the parts outside the CDR3, the full variable domain is DVKVTQSSRYLVKRTGEKVFLECVQDMDHENMFWYRQDPGLGLRLIYFSYDVKMKEKGDIPEGYSVSREKKERFSLILESASTNQTSMYLCASSLGQGTQPQHFGDGTRLSIL.

V usage is TRBV5-4 and J usage is TRBJ2-7; D might be TRBD2 (5 bases). Germline lookup yields CDR1 SGHNT and CDR2 YYREEE (reference sequence). V dropped 4 bases and J dropped 6 bases, with 14 bases sitting between them. This CDR3 spans 13 amino acids. The CDR3 DNA follows: TGTGCCAGCAGCCCGGGGTGGTCGGGCGAGCAGTACTTC. Translation: CASSPGWSGEQYF.

The rearrangement joins TRBV6-5 to TRBJ1-2; perhaps TRBD1 as D (5 bases). Germline V gives CDR1 MNHEY, CDR2 SVGAGI. V lost 5 bases and J 5 bases, leaving 9 bases between the germline ends. The CDR3 is made up of 12 amino acids. The CDR3 nucleotides read TGTGCCAGCAGTGGGACTGCTTATGGCTACACCTTC. It codes for CASSGTAYGYTF.

This clone appeared a single time. The chain employs TRBV11-2 and TRBJ1-4, with a tentative D call TRBD1 (5 bases). This CDR3 region has 15 residues. From germline, CDR1 is SGHAT and CDR2 FQNNGV. V dropped 4 bases and J dropped 8 bases, with 17 bases sitting between them. The CDR3 loop reads CASSSTRGVVEKLFF. CDR3 nucleotides: TGTGCCAGCAGCTCAACCCGGGGGGTTGTAGAAAAACTGTTTTTT. Using reference TRBV11-2 and TRBJ1-4 for the parts outside the CDR3, the full variable domain is EAGVAQSPRYKIIEKRQSVAFWCNPISGHATLYWYQQILGQGPKLLIQFQNNGVVDDSQLPKDRFSAERLKGVDSTLKIQPAKLEDSAVYLCASSSTRGVVEKLFFGSGTQLSVL.